The source of this T cell receptor (beta chain) is a study of response to subunit inactivated influenza vaccine. With regard to this clonotype: Its matching antigen is unknown.

Trimming took off 3 bases at V and 1 base at J, with 25 bases between the two ends. This CDR3 is built from 19 residues. In TCRdb, the RT-PCR reads were re-called with MiXCR into one record per CDR3 protein. The sample lists under 550,000 distinct CDR3 sequences, 6.5% to 8% occurring once. Study-wide results and caveats: The study's authors posited that every seasonal influenza vaccination enlists few new T cells.

The source is a man aged 45 to 70 who received an inactivated influenza vaccine. Sample: PBMCs from blood, taken about 23 months after vaccination. The chain uses TRBV12-3 or TRBV12-4 and TRBJ2-7, with a tentative D call TRBD1 (6 bases). CDR3 nucleotide sequence: TGTGCCAGCAGTTTGAGCCCCCTTACCCAGGGGAGAAGGTCCTACGAGCAGTACTTC. Translating it yields CASSLSPLTQGRRSYEQYF.